A single sample gave rise to the 13 T cell receptor beta chains below, sequenced in a study of T cell responses to AZD1222 COVID-19 vaccine. Assay: immunoSEQ multiplex PCR; the TCRdb copy retains only in-frame clones and omits some. Of roughly 190,000 clones in the sample, approximately 90% are singletons; the top ten hold roughly 1.7%. Sample: peripheral blood, taken 28 days after the second AZD1222 dose. The receptors shown here come from an adult who received the AZD1222 COVID-19 vaccine.

The rearrangement links TRBV6-2 or TRBV6-3 to TRBJ1-2; tentative D call: TRBD1 (6 bases). Germline V CDR1 and CDR2: MNHEY, SVGEGT. Trimming took 5 bases from V and 0 from J, leaving 13 bases between them. CDR3 length equals 15 residues. The CDR3 bases are TGTGCCAGCAGTACTCCGGGACAAGCTAACTATGGCTACACCTTC. Protein sequence: CASSTPGQANYGYTF.

The V gene is TRBV18, the J gene TRBJ2-7; tentatively, D is TRBD2 (5 bases). This CDR3 contains 14 residues. The V and J ends lost 8 bases and 3 bases respectively, with 17 bases between them. Germline-derived CDR1 and CDR2 are KGHSH and LQKENI. Here the CDR3 DNA reads TGTGCCAGCGCTAGCCCACAGAGGAACTACGAGCAGTACTTC. Translation: CASASPQRNYEQYF.

The chain is built from TRBV18 and TRBJ1-1; 8 positions match TRBD1. Germline-derived CDR1 and CDR2 are KGHSH and LQKENI. Trimming took 1 base from V and 1 from J; bases not matched to a gene: 11. The CDR3 sequence is 18 residues long. DNA for the CDR3: TGTGCCAGCTCACCACTTGGACAGGGCCGACCGACGAACACTGAAGCTTTCTTT. Amino acid sequence: CASSPLGQGRPTNTEAFF.

The chain is built from TRBV7-2 and TRBJ2-1; TRBD2 is a possible D gene (6 bases). The CDR3 is 12 amino acids. Trimming removed 1 base at V and 13 bases at J, with 11 bases between. Germline loops: CDR1 SGHTA, CDR2 FQGNSA. The CDR3 DNA reads TGTGCCAGCAGCTTAGTCGGACTATTACAGTTCTTC. As protein: CASSLVGLLQFF.

This chain uses TRBV18 with TRBJ1-1; TRBD1 agrees at 7 bases. V dropped 10 bases and J dropped 0; count of bases not matched to a gene: 5. There are 13 residues in the CDR3. The germline V gene has CDR1 KGHSH and CDR2 LQKENI. DNA of the CDR3: TGTGCCACCACAGGGGCCCTGAACACTGAAGCTTTCTTT. This translates into CATTGALNTEAFF. The variable domain in full, with the rest retrieved from reference TRBV18 and TRBJ1-1, is NAGVMQNPRHLVRRRGQEARLRCSPMKGHSHVYWYRQLPEEGLKFMVYLQKENIIDESGMPKERFSAEFPKEGPSILRIQQVVRGDSAAYFCATTGALNTEAFFGQGTRLTVV.

This chain links TRBV7-3 with TRBJ2-5; possible D gene TRBD2, 5 bases. Looked up from germline, CDR1 is SGHTA and CDR2 is FQGTGA. This CDR3 has 11 residues. CDR3 coding DNA: TGTGTCGCGGACTTTAAAGAGACCCAGTACTTC. Its translation: CVADFKETQYF.

CDR3 nucleotides: TGCGCCAGCAGCTCACAGGGGGCGGATGGCTACACCTTC. As protein: CASSSQGADGYTF. The chain uses TRBV5-1 and TRBJ1-2, with 9 nucleotides matching TRBD1. Per the germline V gene, CDR1 is SGHRS and CDR2 is YFSETQ. This CDR3 region has 13 residues. The V gene end was trimmed by 3 bases and the J gene end by 6 bases; junction bases not matched to a gene: 3.

The gene calls are TRBV2 and TRBJ1-3; D gene unclear. Germline V gene sequence: CDR1 SNHLY, CDR2 FYNNEI. Trimming left V 0 bases short and J 0 bases short, with 6 bases between. The CDR3 extends over 15 amino acids. The CDR3 bases are TGTGCCAGCAGTGAAGCTGGGTTCTCTGGAAACACCATATATTTT. This gives the protein CASSEAGFSGNTIYF.

The chain couples TRBV30 to TRBJ2-7; tentatively, D is TRBD1 (5 bases). Deletions cut 0 bases from V and 7 bases from J, with 19 bases between. This CDR3 has 15 residues. From germline, CDR1 is GTSNPN and CDR2 SVGIG (reference sequence). CDR3 DNA: TGTGCCTGGAGTGTAGGGTCGACAGTAGCCGGGGAGCAGTACTTC. The encoded protein is CAWSVGSTVAGEQYF.

The chain carries TRBV7-6 and TRBJ2-3; the match to TRBD1 covers 7 bases. There are 18 residues in the CDR3. The germline V gene has CDR1 SGHVS and CDR2 FNYEAQ. J gave up 2 bases and V 1 base, and 12 bases lay outside the gene matches. In nucleotides, the CDR3 is TGTGCCAGCAGCTTAGGAGGTTTTCGGGGACAGATCACAGATACGCAGTATTTT. It encodes CASSLGGFRGQITDTQYF.

The rearrangement uses TRBV24-1 and TRBJ1-5; D not certain. V lost 12 bases to trimming and J lost 6 bases, with 17 bases between them. The CDR3 length is 13 residues. CDR1 is KGHDR, CDR2 SFDVKD, per germline. CDR3 DNA: TGTGCCTCGTATAAAAAGGGCAGTCAGCCCCAGCATTTT. This translates into CASYKKGSQPQHF.

This clone was seen more than once but under ten times. This CDR3 is also generated by other DNA sequences in the sample. The V gene is TRBV7-9, the J gene TRBJ2-1; 7 positions agree with TRBD2. The CDR3 is made up of 14 amino acids. From germline, CDR1 is SEHNR and CDR2 FQNEAQ (reference sequence). V gave up 6 bases and J gave up 0 bases; unmatched junction bases: 2. The chain's CDR3 is CASRGGSSYNEQFF. The CDR3 DNA is TGTGCCAGCAGAGGCGGGAGCTCCTACAATGAGCAGTTCTTC. The full variable domain, completed using reference TRBV7-9 and TRBJ2-1, is DTGVSQNPRHKITKRGQNVTFRCDPISEHNRLYWYRQTLGQGPEFLTYFQNEAQLEKSRLLSDRFSAERPKGSFSTLEIQRTEQGDSAMYLCASRGGSSYNEQFFGPGTRLTVL.

The chain uses TRBV3-1 (or the pseudogene TRBV3-2) and TRBJ2-5; the match to TRBD2 covers 8 bases. Looked up from germline, CDR1 is LGHDT and CDR2 is YNNKEL (reference sequence). The V gene end was trimmed by 5 bases and the J gene end by 4 bases; junction bases not matched to a gene: 12. The CDR3 sequence is 16 residues long. CDR3 bases: TGTGCCAGCAGCTACTCCTCCACCGGGACTAGAGAGACCCAGTACTTC. It yields the protein CASSYSSTGTRETQYF.